This T cell receptor beta chain was sequenced in a study of identical twins. Whole-study findings and limits: The study reached conclusions through statistical analysis that was cross-sectional, not following the same donors. Cord blood's abundant beta clonotypes had fewer insertions, unlike memory repertoires.

V was pared by 0 bases and J by 2 bases, with 4 bases of the junction left unmatched. The CDR3 loop spans 16 amino acids. The germline V gene has CDR1 LGHNA and CDR2 YSLEER. TCRdb re-derived calls from the 5' RACE reads in MiXCR, one entry per CDR3 protein. The data show 310,000 or so distinct CDR3 sequences, less than 9.5% seen once. At least ten counts were recorded for this clonotype. Its antigen is not identified. This sample was shared with a second study, whose subject was yellow fever vaccine responses in identical twins.

This rearrangement joins TRBV4-3 to TRBJ2-7; 10 nucleotides align to TRBD2. The receptor's source is a young woman in good health. The sample comprised CD8+ T cells sorted from blood. The CDR3 protein is CASSQEGTSETYEQYF. The CDR3 DNA sequence: TGCGCCAGCAGCCAAGAAGGGACTAGCGAGACCTACGAGCAGTACTTC.